This T cell receptor beta chain was obtained from a study of cytomegalovirus exposure and HLA in healthy donors. 13 Jbeta primers and 60 Vbeta primers were used for the PCR. The data were produced by immunoSEQ multiplex PCR, yet TCRdb's version contains in-frame clones alone and is incomplete. The sample table sets out more than 140,000 clones. Trimming took 8 bases from V and 0 from J, leaving 7 bases between them. CDR1 is MNHEY, CDR2 SVGAGI, per germline. The CDR3 runs to 13 residues. The TCR originated in a woman in her late teens or twenties in good health and CMV-seronegative. The sequenced sample was PBMCs. The chain joins TRBV6-5 to TRBJ2-2; possibly TRBD2 for D (5 bases). The CDR3 here is CASRGANTGELFF. The DNA for the CDR3 is TGTGCCAGCCGGGGAGCGAACACCGGGGAGCTGTTTTTT.